The 14 T cell receptor beta chains below all came from one sample that was sequenced in a study of blood T cell dynamics during melanoma immunotherapy. Clones were sequenced by immunoSEQ multiplex PCR, and TCRdb holds only the in-frame ones, with some missing. Of 4,000 to 5,000 clones in the sample, approximately 83% were seen once. The sample's time point: pre-treatment baseline. Sequenced here: blood, sampled from a patient treated with checkpoint blockade. The source is a human donor with melanoma.

The J gene is TRBJ1-2, the V gene TRBV5-4, with TRBD1 matching 7 bases. Germline CDR1 and CDR2: SGHNT and YYREEE (reference sequence). The junction had 6 bases not matched to a gene; V was cut back by 3 bases and J by 4 bases. The CDR3 contains 14 residues. The CDR3 loop reads CASSSRRDSYGYTF. For the CDR3, the DNA is TGTGCCAGCAGCTCTAGGAGGGACAGCTATGGCTACACCTTC. The entire variable domain, with the rest obtained from reference TRBV5-4 and TRBJ1-2, is as follows: ETGVTQSPTHLIKTRGQQVTLRCSSQSGHNTVSWYQQALGQGPQFIFQYYREEENGRGNFPPRFSGLQFPNYSSELNVNALELDDSALYLCASSSRRDSYGYTFGSGTRLTVV.

J is TRBJ1-1 and V is TRBV30; possibly TRBD1 for D (6 bases). The CDR3 is made up of 14 amino acids. V lost 4 bases, J lost 8 bases, and 20 bases lay in between. Germline CDR1 and CDR2: GTSNPN and SVGIG (reference sequence). The CDR3 region is CAWTMGGPAGEAFF. CDR3 bases: TGTGCCTGGACCATGGGGGGCCCTGCAGGGGAAGCTTTCTTT.

This clone appeared once. The chain couples TRBV4-1 to TRBJ2-7, with 10 bases lining up with TRBD2. Trimming took 4 bases from V and 3 from J; bases not matched to a gene: 6. The germline gives CDR1 MGHRA, CDR2 YSYEKL. The CDR3 runs to 15 residues. The CDR3 coding sequence is TGCGCCAGCAGCCGGAAGCGGGAGGGAATCTACGAGCAGTACTTC. It yields the protein CASSRKREGIYEQYF.

The chain links TRBV9 to TRBJ2-1, with TRBD2 matching 13 bases. V was pared by 4 bases and J by 10 bases, with 14 bases of the junction left unmatched. CDR3 length: 17 amino acids. Looked up from germline, CDR1 is SGDLS and CDR2 is YYNGEE. The CDR3 DNA reads as TGTGCCAGCAGCCCTCACCCCCCCGGACTAGCGGGAGTCGAGCAGTTCTTC. Residues: CASSPHPPGLAGVEQFF.

The rearrangement joins TRBV7-9 to TRBJ2-1, with a weak D call TRBD2 (6 bases). The germline V gene has CDR1 SEHNR and CDR2 FQNEAQ (reference sequence). This CDR3 is built from 16 residues. V was clipped by 3 bases and J by 7 bases, with 19 bases between them. The CDR3: CASSLTRDPPGNEQFF. CDR3 DNA sequence: TGTGCCAGCAGCTTGACGCGGGACCCCCCGGGAAATGAGCAGTTCTTC.

CDR3 amino acids: CASSLVEDSAETQYF. DNA for the CDR3: TGTGCCAGCAGCTTAGTCGAAGATTCAGCAGAGACCCAGTACTTC. The chain employs TRBV11-3 and TRBJ2-5; no firm D call. The CDR3 loop spans 15 amino acids. V was shortened by 1 base and J by 4 bases, with 13 bases between the two germline ends. Germline V CDR1 and CDR2: SGHNT, YENEEA.

This clone was seen once. This chain connects TRBV2 to TRBJ2-4, with D unclear. From germline, CDR1 is SNHLY and CDR2 FYNNEI. The CDR3 is 13 amino acids. V was trimmed by 0 bases and J by 14 bases, leaving 14 bases between them. The CDR3 spells CASSEAFTRFEYF. As DNA, the CDR3 is TGTGCCAGCAGTGAAGCGTTTACCCGTTTCGAGTACTTC.

The V and J genes are TRBV6-6 and TRBJ2-7; either TRBD1 or TRBD2 may fit D (6 bases each). The CDR3 sequence is 14 residues long. Trimming pared 5 bases from V and 9 bases from J, leaving 20 bases between. Germline V gene sequence: CDR1 MNHNY, CDR2 SVGAGI (reference sequence). The CDR3 nucleotides read TGTGCCAGCAGTAACCCGGGGGCTGGGTCCGGGCAGTACTTC. Encoded protein: CASSNPGAGSGQYF.

This sequence joins TRBV5-6 and TRBJ2-3; TRBD2 aligns across 10 bases. V was clipped by 2 bases and J by 1 base; unmatched bases: 4. The CDR3 consists of 16 residues. CDR1 SGHDT and CDR2 YYEEEE come from the germline V gene. This CDR3 is CASSFRAGGRTDTQYF. CDR3 DNA: TGTGCCAGCAGCTTCCGAGCGGGAGGGCGCACAGATACGCAGTATTTT.

The chain links TRBV7-7 to TRBJ2-6; D not resolved. Germline-derived CDR1 and CDR2 are SSHAT and FNYEAQ (reference sequence). Trimming cost V 5 bases and J 5 bases, with 22 bases left between them. This CDR3 has 18 amino acids. The CDR3: CASSSFLVPQSRANVLTF. The CDR3 DNA reads TGTGCCAGCAGCAGCTTCCTAGTGCCACAAAGTCGGGCCAACGTCCTGACTTTC. The full variable domain, with the rest looked up from reference TRBV7-7 and TRBJ2-6, is GAGVSQSPRYKVTKRGQDVTLRCDPISSHATLYWYQQALGQGPEFLTYFNYEAQPDKSGLPSDRFSAERPEGSISTLTIQRTEQRDSAMYRCASSSFLVPQSRANVLTFGAGSRLTVL.

The chain joins TRBV11-3 to TRBJ2-3; D remains ambiguous. The germline gives CDR1 SGHNT, CDR2 YENEEA. This CDR3 comprises 15 residues. The ends were cut back, 4 bases at V and 0 bases at J, with 11 bases in the middle. The CDR3: CASSSYAASTDTQYF. CDR3 coding DNA: TGTGCCAGCAGCTCGTATGCGGCTAGCACAGATACGCAGTATTTT.

The V call is TRBV11-2, the J call TRBJ1-2; D ambiguous. In germline, CDR1 is SGHAT, CDR2 FQNNGV. The CDR3 runs to 13 residues. V shed 4 bases and J shed 2 bases, with 8 bases lying between them. CDR3 bases: TGTGCCAGCAGCTCTCAGGAGAACTATGGCTACACCTTC. Protein: CASSSQENYGYTF.

The genes are TRBV6-1 and TRBJ2-7, with TRBD2 matching over 8 bases. Germline V gene sequence: CDR1 MNHNS, CDR2 SASEGT. The CDR3 totals 17 residues. Losses at the gene ends were 4 bases for V and 0 bases for J; bases not matched to a gene: 11. The CDR3 region has the DNA TGTGCCAGCAGTGGAGAACTGAGCGGGGGAAGCTCCTACGAGCAGTACTTC. Protein: CASSGELSGGSSYEQYF.

V and J are TRBV28 and TRBJ1-1, with D perhaps TRBD1 (6 bases). The germline gives CDR1 MDHEN, CDR2 SYDVKM. The CDR3 consists of 16 residues. Trimming cost V 4 bases and J 5 bases, with 20 bases left between them. CDR3 sequence reads: CASSYAKGGVGTEAFF. The DNA of the CDR3 is TGTGCCAGCAGTTATGCCAAAGGGGGGGTCGGAACTGAAGCTTTCTTT.